The present T cell receptor (beta chain) was sequenced within a study of breast tumors, draining lymph nodes, adjacent tissues. This clonotype was picked up many times. The antigen remains undetermined. The V end was cut by 2 bases, the J end by 4 bases, with 6 bases between. The germline gives CDR1 LNHDA, CDR2 SQIVND (reference sequence). This CDR3 contains 13 residues. TCRdb analysed the multiplex PCR reads with MiXCR anew, one entry per CDR3 protein. The data show approximately 100,000 distinct CDR3 sequences, around 20% seen once. Study observations and caveats: Tumor TCR diversity was below lymph nodes but above nontumor tissue.

The lymph nodes were axillary draining lymph nodes from breast cancer patients. The J gene is TRBJ1-5, the V gene TRBV19, with D hard to call. The sequencing input was axillary lymph node tissue. The TCR originated in a female donor with breast cancer. Some clones in this sample may be carry-over from other donors' samples. In DNA form, the CDR3 reads TGTGCCAGTAGTATATTAGAGAATCAGCCCCAGCATTTT. Encoded protein: CASSILENQPQHF.